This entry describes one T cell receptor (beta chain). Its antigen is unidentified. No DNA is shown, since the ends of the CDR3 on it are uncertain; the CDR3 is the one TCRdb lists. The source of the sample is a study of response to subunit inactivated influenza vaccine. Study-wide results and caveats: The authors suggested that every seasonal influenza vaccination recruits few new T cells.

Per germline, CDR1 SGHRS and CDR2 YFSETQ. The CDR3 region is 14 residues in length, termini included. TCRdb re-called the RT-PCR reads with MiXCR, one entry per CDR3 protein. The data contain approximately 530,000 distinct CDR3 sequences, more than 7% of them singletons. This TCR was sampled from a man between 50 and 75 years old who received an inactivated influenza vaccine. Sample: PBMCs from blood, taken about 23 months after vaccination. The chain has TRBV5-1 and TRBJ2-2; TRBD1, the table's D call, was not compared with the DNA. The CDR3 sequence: CASSTGGTPGSCFF.